This T cell receptor (beta chain) is from a study of blood T cell repertoires in COVID-19. Generated by immunoSEQ multiplex PCR, the TCRdb table keeps only in-frame clones and is missing some. This sample has a few hundred thousand clones, with around 89% found just once. Per germline, CDR1 SGHTA and CDR2 FQGTGA. Trimming cost V 1 base and J 1 base, with 11 bases left between them. The CDR3 is made up of 15 amino acids. Donors in Cohort 3 who had recovered were those with two negative PCRs, healthcare professional clearance, or resolution of their symptoms. The chain links TRBV7-3 to TRBJ2-7, with D perhaps TRBD1 (5 bases). This clonotype originated in a woman in her thirties who had recovered from COVID-19. The sample comprised PBMCs or T cells enriched from blood (not recorded which). In DNA, the CDR3 is TGTGCCAGCAGCTTAAGCAGGGCCCTATCCTACGAGCAGTACTTC. Protein sequence: CASSLSRALSYEQYF.